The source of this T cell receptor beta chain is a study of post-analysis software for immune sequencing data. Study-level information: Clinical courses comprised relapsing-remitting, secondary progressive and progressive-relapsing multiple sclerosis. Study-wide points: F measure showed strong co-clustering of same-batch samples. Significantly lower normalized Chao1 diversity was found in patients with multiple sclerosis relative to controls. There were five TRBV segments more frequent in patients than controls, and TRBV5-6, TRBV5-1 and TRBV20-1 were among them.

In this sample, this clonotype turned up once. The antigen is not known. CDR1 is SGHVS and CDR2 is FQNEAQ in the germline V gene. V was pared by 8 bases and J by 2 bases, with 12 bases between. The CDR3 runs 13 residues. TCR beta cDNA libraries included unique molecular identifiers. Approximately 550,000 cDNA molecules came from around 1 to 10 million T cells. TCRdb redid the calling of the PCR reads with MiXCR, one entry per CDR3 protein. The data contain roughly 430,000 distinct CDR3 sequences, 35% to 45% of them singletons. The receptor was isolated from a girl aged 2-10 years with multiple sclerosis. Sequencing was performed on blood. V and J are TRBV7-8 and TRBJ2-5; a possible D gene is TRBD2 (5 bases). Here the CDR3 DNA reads TGTGCCAGCGGGCGGTGGGAGCAAGAGACCCAGTACTTC. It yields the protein CASGRWEQETQYF.